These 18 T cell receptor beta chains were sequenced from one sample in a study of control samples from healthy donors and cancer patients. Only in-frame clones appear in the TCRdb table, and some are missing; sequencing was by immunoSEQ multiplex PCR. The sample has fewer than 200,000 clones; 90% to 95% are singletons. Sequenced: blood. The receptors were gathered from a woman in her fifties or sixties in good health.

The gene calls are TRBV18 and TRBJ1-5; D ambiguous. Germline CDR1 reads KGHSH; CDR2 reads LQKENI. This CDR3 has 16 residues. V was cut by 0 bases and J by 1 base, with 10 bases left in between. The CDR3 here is CASSPPGKSSNQPQHF. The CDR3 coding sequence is TGTGCCAGCTCACCACCGGGGAAGTCGAGCAATCAGCCCCAGCATTTT.

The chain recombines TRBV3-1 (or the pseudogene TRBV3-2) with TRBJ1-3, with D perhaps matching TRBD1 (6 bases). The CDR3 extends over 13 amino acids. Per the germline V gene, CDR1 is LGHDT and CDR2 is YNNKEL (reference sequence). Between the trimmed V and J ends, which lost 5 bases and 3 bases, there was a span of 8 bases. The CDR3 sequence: CASSSRGGNTIYF. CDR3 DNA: TGTGCCAGCAGCTCCAGGGGTGGAAACACCATATATTTT.

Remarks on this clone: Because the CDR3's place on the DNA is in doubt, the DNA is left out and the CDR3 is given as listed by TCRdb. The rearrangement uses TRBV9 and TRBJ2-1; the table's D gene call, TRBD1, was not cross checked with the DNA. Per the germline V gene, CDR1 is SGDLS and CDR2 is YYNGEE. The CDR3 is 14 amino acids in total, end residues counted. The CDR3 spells CASSVAEFGTGSVF.

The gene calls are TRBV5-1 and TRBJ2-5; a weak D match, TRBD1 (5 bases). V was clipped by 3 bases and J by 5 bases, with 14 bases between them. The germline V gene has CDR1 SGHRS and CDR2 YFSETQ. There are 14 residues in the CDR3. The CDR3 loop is CASSWTLDRETQYF. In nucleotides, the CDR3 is TGCGCCAGCAGCTGGACACTGGATAGGGAGACCCAGTACTTC.

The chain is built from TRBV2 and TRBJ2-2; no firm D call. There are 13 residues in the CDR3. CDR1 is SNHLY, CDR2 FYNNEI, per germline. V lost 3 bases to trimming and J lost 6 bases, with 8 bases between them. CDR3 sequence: CASSEGFPGELFF. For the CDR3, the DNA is TGTGCCAGCAGTGAGGGATTTCCCGGGGAGCTGTTTTTT. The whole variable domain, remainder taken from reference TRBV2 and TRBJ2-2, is EPEVTQTPSHQVTQMGQEVILRCVPISNHLYFYWYRQILGQKVEFLVSFYNNEISEKSEIFDDQFSVERPDGSNFTLKIRSTKLEDSAMYFCASSEGFPGELFFGEGSRLTVL.

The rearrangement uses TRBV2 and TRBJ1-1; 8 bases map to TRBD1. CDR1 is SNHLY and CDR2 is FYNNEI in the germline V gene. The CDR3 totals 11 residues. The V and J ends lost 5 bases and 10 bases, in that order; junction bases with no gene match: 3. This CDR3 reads CASSLDRAAFF. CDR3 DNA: TGTGCCAGCAGTCTGGACAGGGCAGCTTTCTTT. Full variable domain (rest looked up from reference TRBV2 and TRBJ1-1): EPEVTQTPSHQVTQMGQEVILRCVPISNHLYFYWYRQILGQKVEFLVSFYNNEISEKSEIFDDQFSVERPDGSNFTLKIRSTKLEDSAMYFCASSLDRAAFFGQGTRLTVV.

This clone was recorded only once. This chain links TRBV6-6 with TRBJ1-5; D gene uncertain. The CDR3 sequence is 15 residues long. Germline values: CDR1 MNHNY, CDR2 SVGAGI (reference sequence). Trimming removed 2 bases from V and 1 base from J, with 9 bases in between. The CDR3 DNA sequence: TGTGCCAGCAGTTACCTAGGTGGGAGCAATCAGCCCCAGCATTTT. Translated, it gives CASSYLGGSNQPQHF.

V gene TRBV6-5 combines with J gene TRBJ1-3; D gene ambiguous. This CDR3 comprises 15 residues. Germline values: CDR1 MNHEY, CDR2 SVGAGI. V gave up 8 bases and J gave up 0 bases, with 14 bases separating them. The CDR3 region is CASSRTVNSGNTIYF. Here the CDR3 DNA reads TGTGCCAGCTCCCGGACCGTTAACTCTGGAAACACCATATATTTT.

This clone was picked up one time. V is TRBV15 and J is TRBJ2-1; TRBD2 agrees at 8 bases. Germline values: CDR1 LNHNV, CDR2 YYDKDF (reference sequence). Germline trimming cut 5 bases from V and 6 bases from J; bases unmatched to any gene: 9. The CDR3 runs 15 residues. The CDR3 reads CATSGRAGGSNEQFF. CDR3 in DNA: TGTGCCACCAGCGGCAGGGCGGGGGGATCCAATGAGCAGTTCTTC.

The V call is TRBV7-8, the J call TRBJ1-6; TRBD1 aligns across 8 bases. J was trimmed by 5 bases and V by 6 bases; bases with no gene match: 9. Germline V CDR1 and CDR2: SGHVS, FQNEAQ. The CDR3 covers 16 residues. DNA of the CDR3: TGTGCCAGCAGAAGATCGACAGGGGCGGATAATTCACCCCTCCACTTT. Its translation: CASRRSTGADNSPLHF.

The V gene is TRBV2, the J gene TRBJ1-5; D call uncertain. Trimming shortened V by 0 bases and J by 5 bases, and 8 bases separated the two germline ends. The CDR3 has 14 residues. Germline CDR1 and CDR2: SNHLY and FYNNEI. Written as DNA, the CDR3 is TGTGCCAGCAGTGAAGCAGGGTGGGATCAGCCCCAGCATTTT. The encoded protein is CASSEAGWDQPQHF.

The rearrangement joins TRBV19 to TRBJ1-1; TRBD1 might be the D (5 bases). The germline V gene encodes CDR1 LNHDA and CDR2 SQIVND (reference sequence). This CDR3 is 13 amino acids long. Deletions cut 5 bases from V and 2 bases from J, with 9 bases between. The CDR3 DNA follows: TGTGCCAGTAGTGAAAGGGGAAACACTGAAGCTTTCTTT. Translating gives CASSERGNTEAFF.

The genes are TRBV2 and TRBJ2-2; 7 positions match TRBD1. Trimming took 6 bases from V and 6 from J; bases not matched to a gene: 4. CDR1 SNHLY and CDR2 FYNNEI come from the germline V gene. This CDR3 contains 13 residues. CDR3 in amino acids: CASRGGEAGELFF. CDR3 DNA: TGTGCCAGCAGAGGGGGCGAGGCCGGGGAGCTGTTTTTT.

The CDR3 loop reads CASSRTSWDEQFF. CDR3 sequence (DNA): TGTGCCAGCAGTCGGACTAGCTGGGATGAGCAGTTCTTC. The chain has TRBV6-5 and TRBJ2-1, with 8 positions matching TRBD2. Trimming at V came to 5 bases and at J to 8 bases, leaving 5 bases not matched to a gene. The CDR3 covers 13 residues. Germline CDR1 and CDR2: MNHEY and SVGAGI.

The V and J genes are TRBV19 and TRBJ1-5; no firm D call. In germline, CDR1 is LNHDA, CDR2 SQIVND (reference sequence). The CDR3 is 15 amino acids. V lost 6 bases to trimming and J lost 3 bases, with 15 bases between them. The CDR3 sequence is CASSPPGMYNQPQHF. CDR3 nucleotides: TGTGCCAGTAGCCCCCCCGGTATGTACAATCAGCCCCAGCATTTT.

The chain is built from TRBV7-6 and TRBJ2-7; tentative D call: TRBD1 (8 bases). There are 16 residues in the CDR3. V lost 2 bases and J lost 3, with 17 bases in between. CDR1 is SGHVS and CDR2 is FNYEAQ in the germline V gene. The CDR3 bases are TGTGCCAGCAGCTTATCGGGAGGACAGGGAAACTACGAGCAGTACTTC. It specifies CASSLSGGQGNYEQYF.

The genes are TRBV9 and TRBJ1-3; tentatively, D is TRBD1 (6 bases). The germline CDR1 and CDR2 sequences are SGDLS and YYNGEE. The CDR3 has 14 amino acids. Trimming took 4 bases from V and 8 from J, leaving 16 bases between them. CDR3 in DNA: TGTGCCAGCAGCACACGACAGGTTGTGGACACCATATATTTT. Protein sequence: CASSTRQVVDTIYF.

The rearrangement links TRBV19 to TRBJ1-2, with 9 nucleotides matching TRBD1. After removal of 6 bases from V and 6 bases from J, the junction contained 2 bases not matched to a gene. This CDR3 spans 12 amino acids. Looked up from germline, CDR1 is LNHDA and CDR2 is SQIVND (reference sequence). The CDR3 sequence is CASRQGANGYTF. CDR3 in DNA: TGTGCCAGTAGACAGGGGGCAAATGGCTACACCTTC. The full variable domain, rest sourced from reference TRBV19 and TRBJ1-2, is DGGITQSPKYLFRKEGQNVTLSCEQNLNHDAMYWYRQDPGQGLRLIYYSQIVNDFQKGDIAEGYSVSREKKESFPLTVTSAQKNPTAFYLCASRQGANGYTFGSGTRLTVV.